The 27 T cell receptor beta chains listed next were all sequenced from one sample in a study of CD8 T cells in ankylosing spondylitis. In TCRdb, the 5' RACE reads were re-called with MiXCR into one record per CDR3 protein. The top ten clones hold roughly 9.2% of a sample with around 300,000 distinct CDR3 sequences, roughly 10% of them seen once. The sample consisted of blood, either unsorted or a sorted T cell fraction (not recorded which). The receptors derive from a female donor with ankylosing spondylitis or in good health (not recorded which).

The rearrangement uses TRBV4-2 and TRBJ2-2, with TRBD1 as a possible D gene (6 bases). Between the trimmed V and J ends, which lost 0 bases and 4 bases, there was a span of 12 bases. This CDR3 spans 16 amino acids. Germline V gene sequence: CDR1 LGHNA, CDR2 YNFKEQ. CDR3 DNA: TGTGCCAGCAGCCAAGAAAGGGGGAGCATCACCGGGGAGCTGTTTTTT. Protein: CASSQERGSITGELFF.

The J gene is TRBJ2-5, the V gene TRBV20-1; 10 positions agree with TRBD2. The V gene end was trimmed by 1 base and the J gene end by 3 bases; junction bases not matched to a gene: 11. Germline assignment: CDR1 DFQATT and CDR2 SNEGSKA (reference sequence). CDR3 length equals 17 residues. CDR3 residues: CSARVNSPLAGEETQYF. As DNA, the CDR3 is TGCAGTGCTAGAGTGAACTCCCCTCTAGCGGGGGAAGAGACCCAGTACTTC.

This clonotype was counted many times. CDR3 nucleotide sequence: TGTGCCAGTAAACTAGCGGGAGGTACCAATGAGCAGTTCTTC. Amino acid sequence: CASKLAGGTNEQFF. The rearrangement links TRBV6-1 to TRBJ2-1; 12 bases fit TRBD2. Germline CDR1 MNHNS, CDR2 SASEGT. There are 14 residues in the CDR3. Trimming took 9 bases from V and 6 from J; bases not matched to a gene: 6.

Ten or more counts support this clonotype. V and J are TRBV5-1 and TRBJ1-2; no clear D. From germline, CDR1 is SGHRS and CDR2 YFSETQ. The ends were cut back, 4 bases at V and 8 bases at J, with 15 bases in the middle. The CDR3 length is 13 residues. CDR3 coding DNA: TGCGCCAGCAGCCCCCAAGGGAGCTTAGGCTACACCTTC. Amino acids: CASSPQGSLGYTF.

As to this clonotype: A single base separates this from a much larger clone, so it may be a read error. The chain combines TRBV5-1 with TRBJ1-1; unclear D gene. From germline, CDR1 is SGHRS and CDR2 YFSETQ. The CDR3 length is 14 residues. The CDR3 region has the DNA TGCGCCAGCAGCTTGGCCAGGACGAACACTGAAGATTTCTTT. This gives the protein CASSLARTNTEDFF.

This clonotype was picked up one time. Sequence at one end of the junction differs from germline and may be a read error. The DNA for the CDR3 is TGTGCCAGCAGCAAAGAGCCCCTAGGAGCTTCGGCCGGGGAGCTGTTTTTT. Protein sequence: CASSKEPLGASAGELFF. The chain carries TRBV3-1 and TRBJ2-2; D is ambiguous. Germline assignment: CDR1 LGHDT and CDR2 YNNKEL (reference sequence). This CDR3 has 17 residues.

This clonotype was picked up many times. The genes are TRBV27 and TRBJ1-1; D is ambiguous. The CDR3 spans 14 residues. CDR1 MNHEY and CDR2 SMNVEV come from the germline V gene (reference sequence). The V and J ends lost 0 bases and 9 bases respectively, with 14 bases between them. The CDR3 spells CASSLSPDPFKAFF. CDR3 bases: TGTGCCAGCAGTTTATCACCCGACCCCTTCAAAGCTTTCTTT.

This clonotype was found a few times. J is TRBJ2-3 and V is TRBV5-1; 11 bases fit TRBD2. Trimming removed 4 bases from V and 2 bases from J; junction bases left unmatched: 6. This CDR3 is built from 16 residues. Germline CDR1 is SGHRS and CDR2 is YFSETQ. The CDR3 DNA sequence: TGCGCCAGCAGCATTAGCGGGGGGGTGACCACAGATACGCAGTATTTT. This translates into CASSISGGVTTDTQYF.

This clonotype was observed a few times. DNA for the CDR3: TGCAGTGCTAGTCCAGGGGTCCGTCAGCCCCAGCATTTT. Amino acid sequence: CSASPGVRQPQHF. V is TRBV20-1 and J is TRBJ1-5; possibly TRBD1 for D (6 bases). Trimming removed 3 bases from V and 6 bases from J, with 12 bases in between. The CDR3 covers 13 residues. The V gene's germline CDR1 is DFQATT and CDR2 SNEGSKA (reference sequence).

This clonotype came up a few times. The chain recombines TRBV10-3 with TRBJ1-6; the D gene is possibly TRBD1 (5 bases). The length of the CDR3 is 14 residues. V lost 11 bases and J 10 bases, leaving 21 bases between the germline ends. The germline V gene encodes CDR1 ENHRY and CDR2 SYGVKD. Here the CDR3 reads CAVRRGTGDSPLHF. For the CDR3, the DNA is TGTGCCGTACGGCGGGGCACGGGGGACTCACCCCTCCACTTT.

This clonotype was detected ten times or more. The chain couples TRBV5-1 to TRBJ2-3; 9 positions match TRBD1. The CDR3 consists of 16 residues. The germline V gene encodes CDR1 SGHRS and CDR2 YFSETQ. Trimming took 4 bases from V and 4 from J; bases not matched to a gene: 10. CDR3 sequence (DNA): TGCGCCAGCAGCCCGCGGGGGACAGGGAACCCAGATACGCAGTATTTT. Encoded protein: CASSPRGTGNPDTQYF.

This clonotype came up many times. V and J are TRBV2 and TRBJ2-1; 11 bases are shared with TRBD2. V shed 7 bases and J 5 bases; nucleotides not matched to a gene: 7. CDR1 is SNHLY and CDR2 is FYNNEI in the germline V gene. CDR3 length equals 15 residues. CDR3 sequence reads: CASNRGTSGHNEQFF. The CDR3 DNA is TGTGCCAGCAACCGCGGGACTAGCGGCCACAATGAGCAGTTCTTC.

There are many counts of this clonotype. The chain has TRBV6-1 and TRBJ2-3, with D possibly matching TRBD2 (5 bases). The CDR3 loop spans 13 amino acids. With 6 bases removed from V and 2 bases from J, the gap between germline ends came to 9 bases. Germline lookup yields CDR1 MNHNS and CDR2 SASEGT. CDR3 residues: CASRDGDTDTQYF. The CDR3 DNA sequence: TGTGCCAGCAGAGACGGGGACACAGATACGCAGTATTTT.

This clonotype was detected many times. CDR3 amino acids: CASSLAGTGGAYEQYF. The CDR3 DNA sequence: TGCGCCAGCAGCTTGGCCGGGACAGGGGGGGCGTACGAGCAGTACTTC. The V and J genes are TRBV5-1 and TRBJ2-7, with 11 bases identical to TRBD1. The CDR3 runs 16 residues. V was clipped by 0 bases and J by 4 bases; unmatched bases: 6. CDR1 and CDR2 from the germline V gene are SGHRS and YFSETQ.

This rearrangement joins TRBV2 to TRBJ1-3; D not resolved. This CDR3 is 13 amino acids long. V shed 3 bases and J shed 2 bases, with 5 bases lying between them. The germline CDR1 and CDR2 sequences are SNHLY and FYNNEI. Here the CDR3 reads CASSDTAGNTIYF. The CDR3 region has the DNA TGTGCCAGCAGTGACACAGCTGGAAACACCATATATTTT.

This clonotype was observed many times. The chain employs TRBV5-1 and TRBJ2-1, with D unclear. The CDR3 is 14 residues long. Trimming cost V 0 bases and J 9 bases, with 13 bases left between them. The germline CDR1 and CDR2 sequences are SGHRS and YFSETQ. The CDR3 region has the DNA TGCGCCAGCAGCTTGGGTATAGCCGAGAGTGAGCAGTTCTTC. It is translated as CASSLGIAESEQFF. The full variable domain, with the rest looked up from reference TRBV5-1 and TRBJ2-1, is KAGVTQTPRYLIKTRGQQVTLSCSPISGHRSVSWYQQTPGQGLQFLFEYFSETQRNKGNFPGRFSGRQFSNSRSEMNVSTLELGDSALYLCASSLGIAESEQFFGPGTRLTVL.

This clonotype was recorded at least ten times. This sequence joins TRBV5-1 and TRBJ2-1, with TRBD2 matching over 14 bases. The germline V gene encodes CDR1 SGHRS and CDR2 YFSETQ. CDR3 length: 20 residues. The J segment lost 0 bases and the V segment lost 0 bases, leaving 8 bases of the junction unmatched. The chain's CDR3 is CASSLVGLAGGGSSYNEQFF. CDR3 sequence (DNA): TGCGCCAGCAGCTTGGTTGGACTAGCGGGAGGCGGGAGCTCCTACAATGAGCAGTTCTTC.

V usage is TRBV28 and J usage is TRBJ2-7; TRBD2 might be the D (6 bases). Germline V gene lookup returns CDR1 MDHEN and CDR2 SYDVKM. The CDR3 is 14 residues long. Trimming removed 5 bases at V and 5 bases at J, with 16 bases between. CDR3 amino acids: CASSPPGSGDEQYF. In DNA, the CDR3 is TGTGCCAGCAGTCCCCCCGGGAGTGGGGACGAGCAGTACTTC.

This clonotype was seen many times. The chain links TRBV5-1 to TRBJ2-5; 13 bases agree with TRBD2. The CDR3 runs 13 residues. Germline V gene sequence: CDR1 SGHRS, CDR2 YFSETQ. V shed 4 bases and J 9 bases; nucleotides not matched to a gene: 3. The CDR3: CASSLGLAGAQYF. The CDR3 coding sequence is TGCGCCAGCAGCCTAGGACTAGCGGGGGCCCAGTACTTC.

This clonotype was detected ten times or more. Relative to the germline gene, one junction end is altered; a read error may explain this. The rearrangement uses TRBV5-1 and TRBJ1-1, with D perhaps matching TRBD1 (6 bases). The V gene's germline CDR1 is SGHRS and CDR2 YFSETQ. The CDR3 extends over 13 amino acids. CDR3 in DNA: TGCGCCACCAGCCTACAGGGAAACACTGAAGCTTTCTTT. Translated, it gives CATSLQGNTEAFF.

In this sample, this clonotype turned up a few times. The CDR3 is CASSRAPNTIYF. CDR3 nucleotide sequence: TGTGCCAGCTCCCGGGCCCCAAACACCATATATTTT. V and J are TRBV18 and TRBJ1-3; unclear D gene. The CDR3 totals 12 residues. Germline CDR1 reads KGHSH; CDR2 reads LQKENI. V lost 6 bases and J lost 6, with 9 bases in between.

In this sample, this clonotype turned up many times. The chain joins TRBV27 to TRBJ1-2; TRBD1 agrees at 7 bases. Trimming removed 3 bases from V and 10 bases from J; junction bases left unmatched: 11. Germline V gene lookup returns CDR1 MNHEY and CDR2 SMNVEV (reference sequence). The CDR3 is 14 residues long. CDR3: CASSLGTENPIYTF. CDR3 DNA sequence: TGTGCCAGCAGTTTGGGGACAGAGAACCCAATCTACACCTTC.

V usage is TRBV5-2 and J usage is TRBJ1-2. TRBV5-2 is deemed a pseudogene. This CDR3 is 13 amino acids long. The CDR3 nucleotides are TGTGCCAGGGGCCCGGGGGGCCTCTATGGCTACACCTTC. It encodes CARGPGGLYGYTF.

This clonotype was recorded at least ten times. The J gene is TRBJ2-7, the V gene TRBV20-1, with D perhaps TRBD2 (6 bases). Trimming took 0 bases from V and 2 from J, leaving 11 bases between them. The CDR3 runs 14 residues. Per germline, CDR1 DFQATT and CDR2 SNEGSKA (reference sequence). CDR3 sequence: CSARDVLATYEQYF. CDR3 coding DNA: TGCAGTGCTAGAGACGTACTAGCAACCTACGAGCAGTACTTC.

As for this clonotype: Being one base from a much bigger clone, this may be a read error. The chain uses TRBV14 and TRBJ1-1; D unclear. In germline, CDR1 is SGHDN, CDR2 FVKESK. V gave up 4 bases and J gave up 4 bases, with 7 bases separating them. This CDR3 is built from 12 residues. CDR3 nucleotides: TGTGCCAGCAGCCCTAGCTGCACTGAAGCTTTCTTT. Encoded protein: CASSPSCTEAFF.

The V and J genes are TRBV7-2 and TRBJ2-7, with 8 bases fitting TRBD1. Germline V gene lookup returns CDR1 SGHTA and CDR2 FQGNSA. The CDR3 length is 14 residues. V shed 7 bases and J 7 bases; nucleotides not matched to a gene: 12. CDR3 region: CASNTGGATGEQYF. In DNA form, the CDR3 reads TGTGCCAGCAACACAGGGGGAGCGACCGGGGAGCAGTACTTC. The full variable domain, its missing parts supplied by reference TRBV7-2 and TRBJ2-7, is GAGVSQSPSNKVTEKGKDVELRCDPISGHTALYWYRQSLGQGLEFLIYFQGNSAPDKSGLPSDRFSAERTGGSVSTLTIQRTQQEDSAVYLCASNTGGATGEQYFGPGTRLTVT.

The chain carries TRBV20-1 and TRBJ1-2; D uncertain. V lost 5 bases to trimming and J lost 5 bases, with 18 bases between them. The CDR3 runs to 14 residues. Germline CDR1 is DFQATT and CDR2 is SNEGSKA (reference sequence). The CDR3 loop is CSALRREALYGYTF. The CDR3 bases are TGCAGTGCTTTAAGACGGGAAGCCCTATATGGCTACACCTTC.